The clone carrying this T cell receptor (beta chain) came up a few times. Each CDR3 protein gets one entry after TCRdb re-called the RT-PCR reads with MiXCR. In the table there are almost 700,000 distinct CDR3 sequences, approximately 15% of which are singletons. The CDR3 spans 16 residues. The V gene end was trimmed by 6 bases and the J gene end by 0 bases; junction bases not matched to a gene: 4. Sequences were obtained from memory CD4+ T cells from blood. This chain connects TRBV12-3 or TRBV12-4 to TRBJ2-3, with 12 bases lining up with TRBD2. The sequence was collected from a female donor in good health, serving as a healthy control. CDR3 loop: CASRTGTSGSTDTQYF. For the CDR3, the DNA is TGTGCCAGCAGGACCGGGACTAGCGGGAGCACAGATACGCAGTATTTT.